The 5 T cell receptor beta chains presented below share a single source sample, sequenced in a study of T cells in Graves' hyperthyroidism and ophthalmopathy (dated 2019 in TCRdb). The library was obtained by multiplex PCR. The reads were generated on an Illumina HiSeq 2000. TCR beta CDR3 regions were amplified from RNA transcripts. The first round of RT-PCR for the TCR CDR3 was performed with the HTBI primer set and the Qiagen OneStep RT-PCR kit. Through fastp at Q25 and MiXCR, TCRdb rebuilt clones from the public reads, retaining in-frame beta chains. Rows are unified per CDR3 protein, each entry keeping the most common DNA and genes. The sample table records about 380,000 distinct CDR3 sequences; about a fifth of these occur just once. The ten biggest clones cover 40% to 45% of the sample. Sequenced sample: blood. The receptors were gathered from a young man with Graves' ophthalmopathy.

Many counts were recorded for this clonotype. This rearrangement joins TRBV7-9 to TRBJ1-1, with D perhaps TRBD1 (5 bases). Germline V gives CDR1 SEHNR, CDR2 FQNEAQ (reference sequence). CDR3 length equals 13 residues. Trimming stripped 6 bases from V and 3 bases from J, with 11 bases between. The CDR3 nucleotides read TGTGCCAGCAGACCAGGGTGGTACACTGAAGCTTTCTTT. Its protein is CASRPGWYTEAFF.

This chain joins TRBV5-1 and TRBJ1-4; possible D gene TRBD1, 5 bases. The CDR3 has 16 amino acids. V shed 4 bases and J shed 4 bases, with 17 bases lying between them. The germline CDR1 and CDR2 sequences are SGHRS and YFSETQ. Written as DNA, the CDR3 is TGCGCCAGCAGCAAAGAACCCAGGGCTGATAATGAAAAACTGTTTTTT. It codes for CASSKEPRADNEKLFF.

The chain uses TRBV4-1 and TRBJ1-2; tentatively, D is TRBD1 (6 bases). This CDR3 spans 16 amino acids. The germline CDR1 and CDR2 sequences are MGHRA and YSYEKL. Trimming took off 1 base at V and 4 bases at J, with 16 bases between the two ends. The CDR3 is CASSQGTGAGIYGYTF. The CDR3 coding sequence is TGCGCCAGCAGCCAAGGTACGGGGGCAGGGATCTATGGCTACACCTTC.

The rearrangement uses TRBV6-1 and TRBJ1-5; TRBD1 agrees at 9 bases. Germline values: CDR1 MNHNS, CDR2 SASEGT. The CDR3 is 14 amino acids. Germline trimming cut 5 bases from V and 5 bases from J; bases unmatched to any gene: 4. The CDR3 region has the DNA TGTGCCAGCAGTATGGACAGGGGCGATCAGCCCCAGCATTTT. Translated, it gives CASSMDRGDQPQHF.

The genes are TRBV7-3 and TRBJ2-6; 7 bases map to TRBD1. CDR1 and CDR2 from the germline V gene are SGHTA and FQGTGA. The ends lost 2 bases at V and 4 bases at J; junction bases unmatched: 5. This CDR3 region has 16 residues. In DNA, the CDR3 is TGTGCCAGCAGCTTAGACAGGGTGGCCGGGGCCAACGTCCTGACTTTC. Its translation is CASSLDRVAGANVLTF.